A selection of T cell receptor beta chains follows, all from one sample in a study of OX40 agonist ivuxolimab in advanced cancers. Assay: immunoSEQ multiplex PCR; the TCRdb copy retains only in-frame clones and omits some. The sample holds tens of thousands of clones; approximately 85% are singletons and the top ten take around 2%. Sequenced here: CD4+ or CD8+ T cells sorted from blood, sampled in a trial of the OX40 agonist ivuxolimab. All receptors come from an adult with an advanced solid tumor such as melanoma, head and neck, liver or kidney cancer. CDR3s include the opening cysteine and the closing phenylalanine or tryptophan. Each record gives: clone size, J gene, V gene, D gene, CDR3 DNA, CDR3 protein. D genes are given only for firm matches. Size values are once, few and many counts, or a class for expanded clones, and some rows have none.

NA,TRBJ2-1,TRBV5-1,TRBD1,TGCGCCAGCAGCTTGGGACAGGGGGCATACAATGAGCAGTTCTTC,CASSLGQGAYNEQFF
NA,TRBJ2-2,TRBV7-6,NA,TGTGCCAGCAGCGTTAATCTCGCGAACACCGGGGAGCTGTTTTTT,CASSVNLANTGELFF
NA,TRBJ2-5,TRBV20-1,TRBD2,TGCAGCGGGGGGGTCTTTGAGACCCAGTACTTC,CSGGVFETQYF
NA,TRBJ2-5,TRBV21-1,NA,TGTGCCAGCAGCGTTCACCCCGGCACGGGACAGGGGTTGACCCAGTACTTC,CASSVHPGTGQGLTQYF
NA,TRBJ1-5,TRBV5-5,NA,TGTGCCAGCAGCTTGAGTCCCTGGGGACTCCTTAATAGCAATCAGCCCCAGCATTTT,CASSLSPWGLLNSNQPQHF
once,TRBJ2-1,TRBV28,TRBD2,TGTGCCAGCAGTTTAGAGCCTAGCGGGAGTAATGAGCAGTTCTTC,CASSLEPSGSNEQFF
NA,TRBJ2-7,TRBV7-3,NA,TGTGCCAGCAGCCTGGGCGGGGGCGAGTACGAGCAGTACTTC,CASSLGGGEYEQYF
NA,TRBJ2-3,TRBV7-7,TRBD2,TGTGCCAGCAGCCGGGGACTAGCGGGGATGCAAGATACGCAGTATTTT,CASSRGLAGMQDTQYF
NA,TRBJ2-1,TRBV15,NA,TGTGCCACCAGGAGACCGTCCGCCTCGGCCGACAATGAGCAGTTCTTC,CATRRPSASADNEQFF
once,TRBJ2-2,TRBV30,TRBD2,TGTGCCTGGAGTCGACTAGCGGGAGGGGCCGGGGAGCTGTTTTTT,CAWSRLAGGAGELFF
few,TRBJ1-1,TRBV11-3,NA,TGTGCCAGCAGCCAGACGGGGACTGAAGCTTTCTTT,CASSQTGTEAFF
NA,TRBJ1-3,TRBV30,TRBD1,TGTGCCTGGAGTACCCAGGTCTGGTTGGGACAGTATGGAAACACCATATATTTT,CAWSTQVWLGQYGNTIYF
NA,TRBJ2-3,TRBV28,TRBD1,TGTGCCAGCAGTTTAACGGGACAGGGTTTCACAGATACGCAGTATTTT,CASSLTGQGFTDTQYF
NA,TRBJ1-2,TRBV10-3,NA,TGTGCCATCAGTGAGGACGGGACTGGCTATGGCTACACCTTC,CAISEDGTGYGYTF
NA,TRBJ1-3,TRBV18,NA,TGTGCCACAACAGACAGCCTCTCTGGAAACACCATATATTTT,CATTDSLSGNTIYF
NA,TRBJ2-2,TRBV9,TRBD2,TGTGCCAGCAGCGTGACTAGCCCGAACACCGGGGAGCTGTTTTTT,CASSVTSPNTGELFF
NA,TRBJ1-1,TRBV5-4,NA,TGTGCCAGCAGCTTGCGGGCGAACACTGAAGCTTTCTTT,CASSLRANTEAFF
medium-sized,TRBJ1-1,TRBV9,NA,TGTGCCAGCAGCGTAGGGCCCGTGGGGGCCTCTGAAGCTTTCTTT,CASSVGPVGASEAFF
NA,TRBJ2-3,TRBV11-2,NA,TGTGCCAGCAGCTTAGACCGAGGCACAGATACGCAGTATTTT,CASSLDRGTDTQYF
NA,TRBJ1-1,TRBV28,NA,TGTGCCAGCGGTGTCGGGGGGCCGAACACTGAAGCTTTCTTT,CASGVGGPNTEAFF
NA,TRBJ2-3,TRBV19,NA,TGTGCCAGTTCCTTAGAAGATACGCAGTATTTT,CASSLEDTQYF
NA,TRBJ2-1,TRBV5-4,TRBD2,TGTGCCAGCAGCTTGGCCGGCGGGGGGGCCTTAGATGAGCAGTTCTTC,CASSLAGGGALDEQFF
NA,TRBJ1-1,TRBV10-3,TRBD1,TGTGCCATCAGCCGGACAGGGAAAATTGGGGGAACTGAAGCTTTCTTT,CAISRTGKIGGTEAFF
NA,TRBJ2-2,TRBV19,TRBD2,TGTGCCGGTTCTCGAGAGGCGGGAGGGCCGGCCGGGGAGCTGTTTTTT,CAGSREAGGPAGELFF
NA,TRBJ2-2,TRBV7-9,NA,TGTGCCAGCAGCTCGATCCGGGACCTGAACACCGGGGAGCTGTTTTTT,CASSSIRDLNTGELFF
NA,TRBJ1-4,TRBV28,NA,TGTGCCAGCAGTTCGACAGTAGCAACTAATGAAAAACTGTTTTTT,CASSSTVATNEKLFF
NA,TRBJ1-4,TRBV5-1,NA,TGCGCCAGCAGCTCTAAGCCGGGGTTCAATGAAAAACTGTTTTTT,CASSSKPGFNEKLFF
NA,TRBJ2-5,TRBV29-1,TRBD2,TGCAGCGTTGGAGGGACTAGCGGGTGGGAAGAGACCCAGTACTTC,CSVGGTSGWEETQYF
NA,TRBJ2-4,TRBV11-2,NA,TGTACCAGCAGCTTAGCCTCAACGGAGGGCCAAAACATTCAGTACTTC,CTSSLASTEGQNIQYF
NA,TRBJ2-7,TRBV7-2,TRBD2,TGTGCCAGCAGCTTAAGCGGGGGGGACTACGAGCAGTACTTC,CASSLSGGDYEQYF
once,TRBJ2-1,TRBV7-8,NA,TGTGCCAGCAGTTTGGACCCGACTAGATACAATGAGCAGTTCTTC,CASSLDPTRYNEQFF
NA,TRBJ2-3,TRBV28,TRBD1,TGTGCCAGCAGTGGAACAGGGGCAGATACGCAGTATTTT,CASSGTGADTQYF
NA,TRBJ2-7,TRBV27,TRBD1,TGTGCCAGCACAACTTCCGGGACAGGGGGCTACGAGCAGTACTTC,CASTTSGTGGYEQYF
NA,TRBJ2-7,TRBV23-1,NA,TGCGCCAGCAGTCGAAGGAGGGGCCTGACCTACGAGCAGTACTTC,CASSRRRGLTYEQYF
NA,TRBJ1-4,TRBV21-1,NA,TGTGCCGGACTTACAATGGGGGGCGCTAATGAAAAACTGTTTTTT,CAGLTMGGANEKLFF
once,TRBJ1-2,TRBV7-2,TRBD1,TGTGCCAGCAGCCATGGACAGGGGGGTGGCTACACCTTC,CASSHGQGGGYTF
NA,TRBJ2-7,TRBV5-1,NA,TGCGCCAGCAGCTTGGACCCCGAATACGAGCAGTACTTC,CASSLDPEYEQYF
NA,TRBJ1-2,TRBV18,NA,TGTGCCAGCTCAGAGCAACAGAATGATGGCTACACCTTC,CASSEQQNDGYTF
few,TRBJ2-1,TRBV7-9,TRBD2,TGTGCCAGCAGCGGCGGACTAGCGGGAGAAGATGAGCAGTTCTTC,CASSGGLAGEDEQFF
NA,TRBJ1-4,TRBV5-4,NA,TGTGCCAGCAGCGCCGTTGGGAGTCCAAATGGGGAAAAACTGTTTTTT,CASSAVGSPNGEKLFF